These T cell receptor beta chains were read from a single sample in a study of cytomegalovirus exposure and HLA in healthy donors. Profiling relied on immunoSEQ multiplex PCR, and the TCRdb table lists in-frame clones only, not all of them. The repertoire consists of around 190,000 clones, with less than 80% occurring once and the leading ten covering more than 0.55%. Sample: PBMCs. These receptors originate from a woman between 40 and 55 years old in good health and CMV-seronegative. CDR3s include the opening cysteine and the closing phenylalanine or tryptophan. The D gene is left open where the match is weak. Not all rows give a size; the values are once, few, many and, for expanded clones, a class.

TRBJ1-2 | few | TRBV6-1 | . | TGTGCCAGCAGTCCCCAGGGGGGCTACACCTTC | CASSPQGGYTF
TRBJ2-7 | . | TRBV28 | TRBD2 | TGTGCCACCCAGGGGGGTAGCGGGGGGGGACCGTCCTACGAGCAGTACTTC | CATQGGSGGGPSYEQYF
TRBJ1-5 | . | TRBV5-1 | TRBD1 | TGCGCCAGCAGCTTGGCAGGACAGGGTGATCAGCCCCAGCATTTT | CASSLAGQGDQPQHF
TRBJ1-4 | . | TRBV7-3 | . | TGTGCCAGCACCCCAGGGGCAGGGGAAAAACTGTTTTTT | CASTPGAGEKLFF
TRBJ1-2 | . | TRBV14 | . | TGTGCCAGCAGCCAAGATCGGACAGCTCCATCTGGCTACACCTTC | CASSQDRTAPSGYTF
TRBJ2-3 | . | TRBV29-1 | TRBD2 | TGCAGCGTTGGAGACCCGACTAGCGGAGGGCTAGATACGCAGTATTTT | CSVGDPTSGGLDTQYF
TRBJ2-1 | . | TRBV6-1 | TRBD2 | TGTGCCAGCACTCCCTCGTGGACTAGTAGTCATGAGCAGTTCTTC | CASTPSWTSSHEQFF
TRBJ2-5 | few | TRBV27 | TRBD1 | TGTGCCAGCAGTTTAACCCCGGGACAGCAAGAGACCCAGTACTTC | CASSLTPGQQETQYF
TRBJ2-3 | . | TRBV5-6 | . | TGTGCCAGCAGCTTTAACAGGGTTAGAACAGATACGCAGTATTTT | CASSFNRVRTDTQYF
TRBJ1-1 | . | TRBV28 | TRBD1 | TGTGCCAGCAGTTTATCAGGGACAGGGCGCCCTGAAGCTTTCTTT | CASSLSGTGRPEAFF
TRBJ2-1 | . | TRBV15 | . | TGTGCCACCAGCAGGTCCAGGGGCTCCTACAATGAGCAGTTCTTC | CATSRSRGSYNEQFF
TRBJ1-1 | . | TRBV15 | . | TGTGCCACCAGCAGAGATTATAAGAACACTGAAGCTTTCTTT | CATSRDYKNTEAFF
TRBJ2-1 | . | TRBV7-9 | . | TGTGCCAGCAGCCCTAGCCTTGGCTCCTACAATGAGCAGTTCTTC | CASSPSLGSYNEQFF
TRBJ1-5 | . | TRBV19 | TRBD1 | TGTGCCAGTAGTTTTCAGACAGGGGGGAGACAGCCCCAGCATTTT | CASSFQTGGRQPQHF
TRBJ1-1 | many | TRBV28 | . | TGTGCCAGCAGTTTAACGTCGGCCGGGGGATGGGCTTTCTTT | CASSLTSAGGWAFF
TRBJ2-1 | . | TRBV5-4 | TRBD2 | TGTGCCAGCAGCCCCCCGACCCCCGGACTAGCGAGAGAGGTGTTGTTCTTC | CASSPPTPGLAREVLFF
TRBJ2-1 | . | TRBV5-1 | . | TGCGCCAGCAGCGTTACAGGGAGTGGCCCCTACAATGAGCAGTTCTTC | CASSVTGSGPYNEQFF
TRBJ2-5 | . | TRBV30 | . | TGTGCCTGGAGACGTGCTCTAGCTTCAGAGACCCAGTACTTC | CAWRRALASETQYF
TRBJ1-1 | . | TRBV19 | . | TGTGCCAGTATGGTAGACTTGAACACTGAAGCTTTCTTT | CASMVDLNTEAFF
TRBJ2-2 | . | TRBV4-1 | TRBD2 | TGCGCCAGCAGACGAGGGCGCCTAGCGGGTCCTCCCGGGGAGCTGTTTTTT | CASRRGRLAGPPGELFF
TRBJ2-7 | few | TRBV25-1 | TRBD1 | TGTGCCAGCAGCCGGGACAGGCGGACCTACGAGCAGTACTTC | CASSRDRRTYEQYF
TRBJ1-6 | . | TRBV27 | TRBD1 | TGTGCCAGCAGCCTAGGACAGGGCGAGAGATCACCCCTCCACTTT | CASSLGQGERSPLHF
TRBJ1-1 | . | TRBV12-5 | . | TGTGCTAGTGGTTTGGGCGTTAACACTGAAGCTTTCTTT | CASGLGVNTEAFF
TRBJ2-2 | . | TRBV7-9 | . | TGTGCCAGCAGCCACGGGACATCGAACACCGGGGAGCTGTTTTTT | CASSHGTSNTGELFF
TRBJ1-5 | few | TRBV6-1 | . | TGTGCCAGCAGTGACAGGGTTATAGGCCACAATCAGCCCCAGCATTTT | CASSDRVIGHNQPQHF
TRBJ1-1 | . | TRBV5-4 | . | TGTGCCAGCAGCTTGCAGGGATACCCTGAAGCTTTCTTT | CASSLQGYPEAFF
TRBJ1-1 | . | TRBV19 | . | TGTGCCAGTAGTATAGGGGGCTACGATAGGGAAGCTTTCTTT | CASSIGGYDREAFF
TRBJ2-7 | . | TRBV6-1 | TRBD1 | TGTGCCAGCGGAAGACAGGGGAACTCCTACGAGCAGTACTTC | CASGRQGNSYEQYF
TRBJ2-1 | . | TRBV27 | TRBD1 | TGTGCCAGCAGCCTAGGGGGCAGGGAGCAGTTCTTC | CASSLGGREQFF
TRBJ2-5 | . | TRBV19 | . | TGTGCCAGTAGTCTAACCGGGACATCGGCAGAGACCCAGTACTTC | CASSLTGTSAETQYF
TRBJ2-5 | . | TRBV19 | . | TGTGCCAGTAGTATACAGGGGAAGCAGTACTTC | CASSIQGKQYF
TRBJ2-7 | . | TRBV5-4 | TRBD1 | TGTGCCAGCAGCTTGGGTCCTGGGACAGCCCCCGCCGAGCAGTACTTC | CASSLGPGTAPAEQYF
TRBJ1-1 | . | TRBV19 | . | TGTGCCAGTAGTATAGGGGGCTCTCCGAACACTGAAGCTTTCTTT | CASSIGGSPNTEAFF
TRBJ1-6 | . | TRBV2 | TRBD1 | TGTGCCAGCAGTACCGGGACAGGGGCAAATTCACCCCTCCACTTT | CASSTGTGANSPLHF
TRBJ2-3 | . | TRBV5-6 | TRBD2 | TGTGCCAGCAGCGGAATGGGACTAGGTGCAGTCGATACGCGGTATTTT | CASSGMGLGAVDTRYF
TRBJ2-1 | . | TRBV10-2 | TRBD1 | TGCGCCAGCAGTCTCAGGACAGGGGGCCGGATCAATGAGCAGTTCTTC | CASSLRTGGRINEQFF
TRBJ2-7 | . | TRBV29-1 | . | TGCAGCGTTGTCGTTAACTACGAGCAGTACTTC | CSVVVNYEQYF